This T cell receptor (beta chain) was found in a study of T cells in localized non-small cell lung cancer. Regarding the study as a whole: Sequencing involved a lone tumor region, leaving heterogeneity possible. The greatest T cell clonality was found in uninvolved adjacent lung (higher than in tumor). In adjacent lung, a median roughly 62 of the top 100 tumor clones were found.

The junction had 10 bases not matched to a gene; V was cut back by 5 bases and J by 1 base. Germline loops: CDR1 SGHVS, CDR2 FQNEAQ. The CDR3 spans 17 residues. Notes on this clone: The antigen is not known.

TCRdb's copy holds only in-frame clones and misses some; the assay was immunoSEQ multiplex PCR. The table has about 21,000 clones, 80% to 90% seen once. This chain joins TRBV7-8 and TRBJ2-3; 9 nucleotides agree with TRBD2. Material: peripheral blood, obtained before any cancer treatment. The clonotype originates from a male donor aged 60 or over with stage I squamous cell lung carcinoma. The CDR3 DNA is TGTGCCAGCAGCCCCGCGGCGGGGGGGCGAGGCACAGATACGCAGTATTTT. This gives the protein CASSPAAGGRGTDTQYF.